Sequencing of this T cell receptor beta chain was carried out in a study of T cell repertoires in aging, cancer and after chemotherapy. Study as a whole: Over several months to years, re-sampled healthy donor repertoires clearly shared clones.

Germline CDR1 and CDR2: MNHNS and SASEGT. The length of the CDR3 is 12 residues. The V end lost 1 base, the J end lost 8 bases, and 6 bases lay between the germline ends. Rearranged V-D-J TRB sequences were amplified with a mixed TRB-A/B primer pool. MiXCR, run by TCRdb on the multiplex PCR reads, gives a single entry per CDR3 protein. The sample records around 4,000 distinct CDR3 sequences, roughly 30% being singletons. This clonotype was counted a few times. Its antigen is undetermined. Peripheral blood genomic DNA, not sorted cells or RNA, was the template. The study's findings and limits: Untreated cancer patients had significantly lower blood TCR diversity than age-matched healthy donors.

The chain is built from TRBV6-1 and TRBJ1-3; D ambiguous. Sequencing input: blood. The clonotype was recovered from a human donor in good health. CDR3 amino acids: CASSEGGYTIYF. The CDR3 DNA reads TGTGCCAGCAGTGAAGGGGGTTACACCATATATTTT.